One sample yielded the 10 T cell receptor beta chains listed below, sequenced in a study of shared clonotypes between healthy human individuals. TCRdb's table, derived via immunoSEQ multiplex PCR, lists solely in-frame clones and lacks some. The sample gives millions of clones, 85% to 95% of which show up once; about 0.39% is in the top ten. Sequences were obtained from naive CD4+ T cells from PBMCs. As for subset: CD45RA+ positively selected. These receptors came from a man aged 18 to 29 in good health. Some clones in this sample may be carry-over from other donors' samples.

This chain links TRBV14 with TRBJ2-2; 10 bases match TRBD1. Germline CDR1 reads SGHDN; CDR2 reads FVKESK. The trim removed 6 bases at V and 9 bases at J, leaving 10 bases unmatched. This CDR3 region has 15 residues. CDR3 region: CASSMGQGQLRELFF. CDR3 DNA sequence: TGTGCCAGCAGTATGGGACAGGGGCAACTCAGGGAGCTGTTTTTT.

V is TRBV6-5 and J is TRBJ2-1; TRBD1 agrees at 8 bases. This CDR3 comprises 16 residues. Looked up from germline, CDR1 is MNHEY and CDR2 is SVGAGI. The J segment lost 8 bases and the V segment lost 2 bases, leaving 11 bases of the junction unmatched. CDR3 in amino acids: CASSYPSGGGLDEQFF. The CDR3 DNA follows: TGTGCCAGCAGTTACCCGTCAGGGGGCGGTTTGGATGAGCAGTTCTTC.

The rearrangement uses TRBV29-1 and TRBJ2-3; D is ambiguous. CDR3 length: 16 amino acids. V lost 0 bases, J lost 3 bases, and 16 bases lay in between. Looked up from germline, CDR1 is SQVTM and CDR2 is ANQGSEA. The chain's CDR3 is CSVEDISLLGTDTQYF. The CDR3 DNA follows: TGCAGCGTTGAAGATATCTCTCTTCTGGGGACAGATACGCAGTATTTT.

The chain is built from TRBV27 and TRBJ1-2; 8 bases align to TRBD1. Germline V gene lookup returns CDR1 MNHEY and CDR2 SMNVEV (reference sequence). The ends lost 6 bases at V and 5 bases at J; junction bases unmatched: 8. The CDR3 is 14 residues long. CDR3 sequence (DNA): TGTGCCAGCAGGATCCAGGGGGCGGGGTATGGCTACACCTTC. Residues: CASRIQGAGYGYTF.

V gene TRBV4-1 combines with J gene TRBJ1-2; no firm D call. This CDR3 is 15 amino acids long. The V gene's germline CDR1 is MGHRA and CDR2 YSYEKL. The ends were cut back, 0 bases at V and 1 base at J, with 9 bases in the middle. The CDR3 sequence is CASSQEATDNYGYTF. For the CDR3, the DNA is TGCGCCAGCAGCCAAGAGGCTACAGATAACTATGGCTACACCTTC.

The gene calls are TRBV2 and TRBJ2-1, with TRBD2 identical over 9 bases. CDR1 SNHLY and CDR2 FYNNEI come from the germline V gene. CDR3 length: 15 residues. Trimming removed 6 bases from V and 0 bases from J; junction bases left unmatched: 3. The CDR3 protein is CASRSGRSSYNEQFF. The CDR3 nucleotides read TGTGCCAGCAGGAGCGGGAGGAGCTCCTACAATGAGCAGTTCTTC.

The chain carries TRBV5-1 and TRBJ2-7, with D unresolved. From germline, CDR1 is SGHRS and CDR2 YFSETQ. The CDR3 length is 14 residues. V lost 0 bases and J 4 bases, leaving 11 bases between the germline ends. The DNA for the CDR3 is TGCGCCAGCAGCTTGGCTAGGGAAGTGTACGAGCAGTACTTC. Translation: CASSLAREVYEQYF.

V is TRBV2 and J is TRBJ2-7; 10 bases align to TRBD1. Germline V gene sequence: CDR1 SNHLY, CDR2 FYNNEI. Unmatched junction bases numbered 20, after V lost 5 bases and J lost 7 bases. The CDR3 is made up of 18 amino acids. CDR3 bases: TGTGCCAGCAGTCTCCTGAAGCCCCCTGGACAGGGGGTGAGGGAGCAGTACTTC. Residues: CASSLLKPPGQGVREQYF.

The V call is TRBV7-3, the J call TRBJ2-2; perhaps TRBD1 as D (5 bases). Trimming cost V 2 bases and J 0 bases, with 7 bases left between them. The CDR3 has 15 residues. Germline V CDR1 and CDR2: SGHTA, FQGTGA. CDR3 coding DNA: TGTGCCAGCAGCTTACGACAGTCGAACACCGGGGAGCTGTTTTTT. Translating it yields CASSLRQSNTGELFF. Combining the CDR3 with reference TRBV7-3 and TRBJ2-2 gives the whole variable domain GAGVSQTPSNKVTEKGKYVELRCDPISGHTALYWYRQSLGQGPEFLIYFQGTGAADDSGLPNDRFFAVRPEGSVSTLKIQRTERGDSAVYLCASSLRQSNTGELFFGEGSRLTVL.

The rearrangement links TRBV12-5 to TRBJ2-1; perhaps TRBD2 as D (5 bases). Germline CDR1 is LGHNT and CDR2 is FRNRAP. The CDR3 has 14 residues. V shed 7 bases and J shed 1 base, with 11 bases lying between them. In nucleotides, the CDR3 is TGTGCTAGTGCCGGACTGGGGTCCTACAATGAGCAGTTCTTC. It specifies CASAGLGSYNEQFF.